A selection of T cell receptor beta chains follows, all from one sample in a study of vaccination and CD4 T cells after COVID-19. From the PCR reads, TCRdb called clonotypes with MiXCR, one entry per CDR3 protein. This repertoire shows 21,000 or so distinct CDR3 sequences, 43% found once; its top ten account for approximately 4.9%. The antigens for these receptors are not known. Sequenced here: CD4+ T cells from blood, cultured in vitro, sampled about 7 months after SARS-CoV-2 vaccination. The receptors derive from a human donor who had recovered from COVID-19. The conserved cysteine and the conserved F or W are not part of the CDR3 here.

j_call v_call cdr3_aa
TRBJ2-7 TRBV20-1 SATRDDEQY
TRBJ1-5 TRBV6-1 ASSRPDQPQH
TRBJ2-3 TRBV6-4 ASSEGREVTDTQY
TRBJ1-6 TRBV6-5 ASSYSGSKGARAPLH
TRBJ2-7 TRBV11-2 ASSLDLRLANEQY
TRBJ2-7 TRBV19 ASSKGEPFYEQY
TRBJ1-1 TRBV19 ASKKSAEAF
TRBJ2-5 TRBV20-1 SATDSASWGETQY
TRBJ2-3 TRBV7-3 ASSLRGWGRGLTDTQY
TRBJ2-3 TRBV20-1 SAPPTSASTDTQY
TRBJ1-2 TRBV7-9 ASSPALDSVGYT
TRBJ1-6 TRBV28 ASSHRDFSDSPLH
TRBJ2-1 TRBV15 ATSRDKTGSNEQF
TRBJ1-6 TRBV27 ASSMEGINSPLH
TRBJ2-7 TRBV6-1 ASSDGLRERSGEQY
TRBJ1-1 TRBV6-1 ASSRGLNTEAF
TRBJ2-1 TRBV20-1 SARSPSSYNEQF
TRBJ1-1 TRBV20-1 SASGARMNTEAF
TRBJ1-5 TRBV6-1 ASTSSGNNQPQH
TRBJ1-1 TRBV7-9 ASLRQLNTEAF
TRBJ2-3 TRBV7-2 ASSVGRERGGDTQY
TRBJ2-1 TRBV20-1 SARLAMGQQF
TRBJ1-5 TRBV28 ASSEQSGTGGGQPQH
TRBJ2-7 TRBV7-2 ASSSGTSGRELD
TRBJ1-1 TRBV7-9 ASSLESGTEAF
TRBJ2-2 TRBV6-1 ASLRGGSGELF
TRBJ2-1 TRBV20-1 SAAPPGGRSYNEQF
TRBJ1-1 TRBV20-1 SASPATGGLMNTEAF
TRBJ2-1 TRBV6-1 ASSEVPAGGPGTNEQF
TRBJ2-3 TRBV20-1 STGTSGATDTQY
TRBJ1-5 TRBV28 ASSTGPYQPQH
TRBJ2-5 TRBV6-1 ASSEASTVQETQY
TRBJ2-3 TRBV6-1 ASSEARIGGTQY
TRBJ1-5 TRBV20-1 SAPRGSRRGQGANQPQH
TRBJ2-2 TRBV6-1 ASRKGTNTGELF
TRBJ1-2 TRBV7-6 ASSASTGGYGYT
TRBJ2-1 TRBV20-1 SARDVSGRFMNEQF
TRBJ2-1 TRBV20-1 SARTSGSHSPSSYNEQF
TRBJ1-5 TRBV28 ASSSTGGAGQPQH
TRBJ2-7 TRBV5-4 ASSSRTSGRANEQY
TRBJ1-3 TRBV6-1 ASRGQGHIY
TRBJ2-5 TRBV15 ATSRAAETQY
TRBJ2-4 TRBV20-1 SARTGWVVNIQY
TRBJ2-5 TRBV27 ASSSPSGGIRETQY
TRBJ2-7 TRBV20-1 SARDETSGSNEQY
TRBJ1-1 TRBV15 ATSREGSREAF
TRBJ2-5 TRBV2 ASSGDSQETQY
TRBJ2-5 TRBV20-1 SARLGLQETQY
TRBJ2-3 TRBV6-2/TRBV6-3 ASSYSLAGADTQY
TRBJ2-1 TRBV7-8 ASGAEQF
TRBJ1-1 TRBV27 ASSSRTGGTEAL
TRBJ2-3 TRBV6-1 ASTRTSGSWADTQY
TRBJ2-5 TRBV18 ASSPPSQMETQY
TRBJ2-7 TRBV6-2/TRBV6-3 ASRTLGWGKV
TRBJ2-1 TRBV24-1 ATSDWRSYNEQF
TRBJ1-1 TRBV6-5 ASSYGHRVNTEAF
TRBJ2-3 TRBV10-3 AISDPSAGGTDTQY
TRBJ2-7 TRBV28 ASSLPGGWGLGPYEQY
TRBJ2-3 TRBV7-3 ASSYVFSSLDTQY